This T cell receptor beta chain stems from a study of blood T cell repertoires in COVID-19. The V gene's germline CDR1 is SEHNR and CDR2 FQNEAQ (reference sequence). Trimming cost V 3 bases and J 6 bases, with 14 bases left between them. This CDR3 comprises 15 residues. Profiling relied on immunoSEQ multiplex PCR, and the TCRdb table lists in-frame clones only, not all of them. The table lists 300,000 to 400,000 clones, more than 80% of them singletons. This chain joins TRBV7-9 and TRBJ1-4; perhaps TRBD1 as D (6 bases). The TCR originated in a man aged 18-30 years who had recovered from COVID-19. Sequenced material: PBMCs or T cells enriched from blood (not recorded which). The CDR3 spells CASSFPGQGHEKLFF. The CDR3 DNA follows: TGTGCCAGCAGCTTCCCCGGGCAGGGGCATGAAAAACTGTTTTTT.